One TCR beta chain is described in this entry. Its antigen is undetermined. This sample was taken from a study of T cells expressing NK-cell markers. Study in general: Repertoires of TCR beta were obtained from T cells sorted as CD3+CD56+NKG2C+, CD3+CD56+NKG2C- and CD3+CD56-NKG2C+. HCMV seropositivity marked most of the eight sequenced donors; one was seronegative. Notes on the study in general: Top CD8+ clonotypes included the dominant CD3+CD56+NKG2C+ clonotypes in several donors. Clarity on HCMV specificity was lacking for the expanded NKG2C+ T cell clones.

TCRdb reprocessed the 5' RACE reads and keeps a single row for each CDR3 protein, giving no DNA. Its table lists 450,000 to 600,000 distinct CDR3 sequences. This receptor was identified in a man between 18 and 29 years old in good health. Sample: blood T cells: a sorted CD56 or NKG2C T cell subset, CD4+ or CD8+ T cells, or bulk PBMC T cells (not recorded which).

Here the CDR3 reads CASSADSGGRNEKLFF. This chain connects TRBV5-6 to TRBJ1-4; TCRdb calls TRBD1, which cannot be checked without DNA. The CDR3 length is 16 residues. The germline CDR1 and CDR2 sequences are SGHDT and YYEEEE. Drawing the rest from reference TRBV5-6 and TRBJ1-4, the complete variable domain is DAGVTQSPTHLIKTRGQQVTLRCSPKSGHDTVSWYQQALGQGPQFIFQYYEEEERQRGNFPDRFSGHQFPNYSSELNVNALLLGDSALYLCASSADSGGRNEKLFFGSGTQLSVL.